Presented here are 21 T cell receptor beta chains from one specimen sequenced in a study of T-cell memory formation after mild COVID-19. In TCRdb, the 5' RACE reads were re-called with MiXCR into one record per CDR3 protein. The sample shows 300,000 to 400,000 distinct CDR3 sequences, approximately 15% of them seen only once. The sequencing input was PBMCs or a T cell subset sorted from them (not recorded which). These receptors originate from a man aged 18 to 30 who had mild COVID-19 (a few samples of this study predate the infection). Cell type and time point are not known.

The chain links TRBV4-3 to TRBJ2-7; 9 bases line up with TRBD2. This CDR3 has 19 amino acids. The germline CDR1 and CDR2 sequences are LGHNA and YSLEER. Losses at the gene ends were 0 bases for V and 2 bases for J; bases not matched to a gene: 14. CDR3 sequence: CASSQDWSSGGLTAYEQYF. In DNA form, the CDR3 reads TGCGCCAGCAGCCAAGATTGGAGTAGCGGGGGCCTTACCGCCTACGAGCAGTACTTC.

Many counts were recorded for this clonotype. The V and J genes are TRBV12-3 or TRBV12-4 and TRBJ2-1; possibly TRBD1 or TRBD2 for D (6 bases each). This CDR3 is built from 14 residues. The V end was cut by 0 bases, the J end by 8 bases, with 11 bases between. In DNA form, the CDR3 reads TGTGCCAGCAGTTTAGCCGGGGGCGGGTATGAGCAGTTCTTC. Translated, it gives CASSLAGGGYEQFF.

This chain uses TRBV12-3 or TRBV12-4 with TRBJ1-6; TRBD1 agrees at 8 bases. The CDR3 spans 15 residues. The V and J ends lost 7 bases and 10 bases, in that order; junction bases with no gene match: 12. CDR3 nucleotides: TGTGCCAGCACGGACATATCAGGGGGCGGATCACCCCTCCACTTT. The encoded protein is CASTDISGGGSPLHF.

CDR3 amino acids: CASSLVGTSRSYNEQFF. DNA for the CDR3: TGCGCCAGCAGCTTAGTAGGGACTAGCAGGTCCTACAATGAGCAGTTCTTC. The chain employs TRBV5-1 and TRBJ2-1; 9 bases align to TRBD2. V shed 2 bases and J 1 base; nucleotides not matched to a gene: 7. The V gene's germline CDR1 is SGHRS and CDR2 YFSETQ. CDR3 length: 17 residues.

This clonotype was observed many times. The chain recombines TRBV9 with TRBJ2-1, with D perhaps being TRBD1 or TRBD2 (6 bases each). Looked up from germline, CDR1 is SGDLS and CDR2 is YYNGEE. This CDR3 is 15 amino acids long. V dropped 0 bases and J dropped 7 bases, with 14 bases sitting between them. The CDR3 DNA reads as TGTGCCAGCAGCGTAGTGGTGGGGGGCTCGAATGAGCAGTTCTTC. Translation gives CASSVVVGGSNEQFF. The full variable domain, in which reference TRBV9 and TRBJ2-1 provide the parts outside the CDR3, is DSGVTQTPKHLITATGQRVTLRCSPRSGDLSVYWYQQSLDQGLQFLIQYYNGEERAKGNILERFSAQQFPDLHSELNLSSLELGDSALYFCASSVVVGGSNEQFFGPGTRLTVL.

The chain joins TRBV5-6 to TRBJ2-3; D is uncertain. V lost 0 bases, J lost 3 bases, and 8 bases lay in between. The CDR3 length is 14 residues. Germline CDR1 is SGHDT and CDR2 is YYEEEE. CDR3 coding DNA: TGTGCCAGCAGCTTGGCCGTCCAAACAGATACGCAGTATTTT. Encoded protein: CASSLAVQTDTQYF.

This clonotype was observed a few times. The CDR3: CASSYSTGGLSYGYTF. The CDR3 DNA is TGTGCCAGCAGTTACTCGACTGGGGGCCTCTCCTATGGCTACACCTTC. The gene calls are TRBV6-5 and TRBJ1-2; tentative D call: TRBD1 (6 bases). The ends were cut back, 0 bases at V and 4 bases at J, with 15 bases in the middle. Per germline, CDR1 MNHEY and CDR2 SVGAGI. CDR3 length equals 16 residues.

CDR3 nucleotides: TGTGCCAGCAGCTTAGCAGCTAACAATGAGCAGTTCTTC. Translation gives CASSLAANNEQFF. The chain is built from TRBV11-1 and TRBJ2-1; the D is unclear. Germline assignment: CDR1 SGHAT and CDR2 FQDESV (reference sequence). CDR3 length: 13 amino acids. Deletions cut 0 bases from V and 5 bases from J, with 5 bases between.

This clonotype appeared many times. The chain joins TRBV7-2 to TRBJ2-1; D is uncertain. The germline CDR1 and CDR2 sequences are SGHTA and FQGNSA. This CDR3 comprises 15 residues. The V end lost 1 base, the J end lost 5 bases, and 12 bases lay between the germline ends. This chain's CDR3 is CASSLGVGKNNEQFF. The DNA for the CDR3 is TGTGCCAGCAGCTTAGGTGTAGGAAAGAACAATGAGCAGTTCTTC.

The V and J genes are TRBV2 and TRBJ2-5; the D gene is possibly TRBD1 (6 bases). The CDR3 has 14 amino acids. V dropped 6 bases and J dropped 5 bases, with 16 bases sitting between them. CDR1 SNHLY and CDR2 FYNNEI come from the germline V gene. In DNA form, the CDR3 reads TGTGCCAGCAGCGCCACAGGGATGGTGGAGACCCAGTACTTC. Amino acids: CASSATGMVETQYF.

The chain joins TRBV4-1 to TRBJ2-2; D is unclear. V lost 1 base to trimming and J lost 4 bases, with 7 bases between them. CDR3 length equals 14 residues. The V gene's germline CDR1 is MGHRA and CDR2 YSYEKL. This CDR3 is CASSQVLGTGELFF. The CDR3 DNA sequence: TGCGCCAGCAGCCAAGTGTTGGGCACCGGGGAGCTGTTTTTT.

Only a few counts were recorded for this clonotype. This rearrangement joins TRBV24-1 to TRBJ2-3; D not resolved. The germline gives CDR1 KGHDR, CDR2 SFDVKD. The V end lost 7 bases, the J end lost 3 bases, and 7 bases lay between the germline ends. The length of the CDR3 is 12 residues. In DNA form, the CDR3 reads TGTGCCACCAGCACCCCAACAGATACGCAGTATTTT. Its protein is CATSTPTDTQYF.

The V and J genes are TRBV5-1 and TRBJ1-1, with D possibly TRBD1 on 6 matching bases. The germline V gene encodes CDR1 SGHRS and CDR2 YFSETQ. The V end lost 4 bases, the J end lost 6 bases, and 13 bases lay between the germline ends. The CDR3 covers 13 residues. Here the CDR3 DNA reads TGCGCCAGCAGCCTACAGGGTTACCCTGAAGCTTTCTTT. Its protein is CASSLQGYPEAFF.

The CDR3 is CASSFRDRASGANVLTF. In DNA form, the CDR3 reads TGTGCCAGCAGCTTCCGGGACAGAGCCTCTGGGGCCAACGTCCTGACTTTC. The V and J genes are TRBV5-6 and TRBJ2-6; 7 nucleotides agree with TRBD1. V dropped 2 bases and J dropped 0; count of bases not matched to a gene: 5. Germline V gene data show CDR1 as SGHDT and CDR2 as YYEEEE. The CDR3 runs to 17 residues.

This clonotype turned up a few times. The V gene is TRBV4-2, the J gene TRBJ2-7, with 8 bases fitting TRBD1. After removal of 3 bases from V and 9 bases from J, the junction contained 10 bases not matched to a gene. This CDR3 is 14 amino acids long. The germline CDR1 and CDR2 sequences are LGHNA and YNFKEQ. This chain's CDR3 is CASSQEGQAAGQYF. CDR3 nucleotide sequence: TGTGCCAGCAGCCAGGAGGGACAGGCTGCCGGGCAGTACTTC.

This clonotype was found a few times. The chain recombines TRBV5-1 with TRBJ2-5; TRBD2 matches 8 bases. The CDR3 is made up of 15 amino acids. V shed 4 bases and J 5 bases; nucleotides not matched to a gene: 10. Germline loops: CDR1 SGHRS, CDR2 YFSETQ. CDR3: CASSGPSGPSETQYF. Here the CDR3 DNA reads TGCGCCAGCAGCGGGCCTAGCGGGCCCTCGGAGACCCAGTACTTC.

This chain uses TRBV12-3 or TRBV12-4 with TRBJ2-5, with a possible D match to TRBD2 (6 bases). The length of the CDR3 is 13 residues. The ends were cut back, 8 bases at V and 3 bases at J, with 13 bases in the middle. CDR3 nucleotide sequence: TGTGCCAGCCTACTAACGGGGGAAGAGACCCAGTACTTC. Protein: CASLLTGEETQYF.

This sequence joins TRBV7-9 and TRBJ2-3, with D uncertain. The CDR3 is 15 residues long. Per germline, CDR1 SEHNR and CDR2 FQNEAQ (reference sequence). Deletions cut 4 bases from V and 0 bases from J, with 11 bases between. CDR3 sequence: CASSSVVTSTDTQYF. CDR3 sequence (DNA): TGTGCCAGCAGCTCCGTAGTAACTAGCACAGATACGCAGTATTTT.

CDR3: CASTAAGTGGLYEQYF. The DNA for the CDR3 is TGTGCCAGCACTGCGGCGGGGACAGGGGGTCTCTACGAGCAGTACTTC. This chain joins TRBV19 and TRBJ2-7, with 11 bases fitting TRBD1. The CDR3 loop spans 16 amino acids. Trimming at V came to 9 bases and at J to 3 bases, leaving 13 bases not matched to a gene. Germline CDR1 reads LNHDA; CDR2 reads SQIVND (reference sequence).

This clonotype was counted only a few times. J is TRBJ2-1 and V is TRBV24-1, with a tentative D call TRBD2 (6 bases). V lost 1 base, J lost 8 bases, and 8 bases lay in between. The CDR3 spans 13 residues. The germline CDR1 and CDR2 sequences are KGHDR and SFDVKD. The CDR3, as DNA: TGTGCCACCAGTGATTTCGGAGGGGATGAGCAGTTCTTC. It encodes CATSDFGGDEQFF.

CDR3 nucleotide sequence: TGCAGCGTTGAAGATCTCGGTCATGGGGCCCAAGAGACCCAGTACTTC. Protein: CSVEDLGHGAQETQYF. The chain couples TRBV29-1 to TRBJ2-5, with a possible D match to TRBD1 (5 bases). Trimming took 0 bases from V and 1 from J, leaving 15 bases between them. Germline V gene lookup returns CDR1 SQVTM and CDR2 ANQGSEA. CDR3 length equals 16 residues.